This T cell receptor (beta chain) was identified during a study of cytomegalovirus exposure and HLA in healthy donors. Researchers ran the PCR with 60 Vbeta and 13 Jbeta primers. Under the authors' procedure: A later analysis counted 80 million or so unique TCR beta chains, about 10 million shared. Generated by immunoSEQ multiplex PCR, the TCRdb table keeps only in-frame clones and is missing some. That table supplies the V and J calls and clone size; D and trimming were determined from the DNA. This table holds 50,000 to 65,000 clones, approximately 73% found once. Sequencing input: PBMCs. The receptor's source is a man aged 18 to 30 in good health and CMV-seronegative.

The CDR3 DNA reads as TGTGCCAGCAGCTCAAGACAGGGGGCATATGGCTACACCTTC. It codes for CASSSRQGAYGYTF. The rearrangement links TRBV7-9 to TRBJ1-2, with 10 bases that match TRBD1. The V gene end was trimmed by 4 bases and the J gene end by 5 bases; junction bases not matched to a gene: 4. The length of the CDR3 is 14 residues. CDR1 is SEHNR, CDR2 FQNEAQ, per germline (reference sequence).